The 9 T cell receptor beta chains below come from one sample, sequenced in a study of blood T cell repertoires in COVID-19. This table comes from immunoSEQ multiplex PCR, and its TCRdb copy is limited to in-frame clones, with some not included. The table has roughly 120,000 clones, just over 90% seen once. Sequences were obtained from peripheral blood. Source of these receptors: a human donor with active COVID-19. The donor label of this sample is uncertain.

The genes are TRBV2 and TRBJ1-6, with D possibly being TRBD1 (6 bases). CDR3 size: 13 residues. V was shortened by 9 bases and J by 5 bases, with 11 bases between the two germline ends. Germline lookup yields CDR1 SNHLY and CDR2 FYNNEI. CDR3 nucleotides: TGTGCCAGTGGACAGAAGGATAATTCACCCCTCCACTTT. Translation: CASGQKDNSPLHF.

The chain carries TRBV28 and TRBJ1-2; D ambiguous. CDR1 is MDHEN and CDR2 is SYDVKM in the germline V gene. The CDR3 runs 12 residues. V lost 3 bases to trimming and J lost 8 bases, with 10 bases between them. CDR3 region: CASSFRGGGYTF. The CDR3 DNA is TGTGCCAGCAGTTTTAGAGGAGGGGGCTACACCTTC.

The chain has TRBV2 and TRBJ2-7; 8 bases line up with TRBD2. Germline V gene lookup returns CDR1 SNHLY and CDR2 FYNNEI. The V gene end was trimmed by 6 bases and the J gene end by 6 bases; junction bases not matched to a gene: 7. This CDR3 region has 13 residues. For the CDR3, the DNA is TGTGCCAGCAGATTCAGTGCGGGAGGCGAGCAGTACTTC. Amino acid sequence: CASRFSAGGEQYF.

The rearrangement links TRBV2 to TRBJ2-7, with D possibly matching TRBD1 (6 bases). Per the germline V gene, CDR1 is SNHLY and CDR2 is FYNNEI. The CDR3 spans 14 residues. V lost 6 bases and J lost 2, with 14 bases in between. CDR3: CASSLQGGPYEQYF. The DNA of the CDR3 is TGTGCCAGCAGCCTACAGGGTGGACCCTACGAGCAGTACTTC.

The V call is TRBV24-1, the J call TRBJ2-3; 9 nucleotides line up with TRBD1. CDR1 KGHDR and CDR2 SFDVKD come from the germline V gene. This CDR3 has 14 residues. V shed 4 bases, J shed 3 bases, and the junction held 1 base outside the gene matches. The CDR3 nucleotides are TGTGCCACCAGTGAAGGACAGGGGACAGATACGCAGTATTTT. It specifies CATSEGQGTDTQYF.

The rearrangement uses TRBV6-5 and TRBJ1-2; no reliable D call. V gave up 6 bases and J gave up 4 bases, with 18 bases separating them. The CDR3 is made up of 15 amino acids. CDR1 and CDR2 from the germline V gene are MNHEY and SVGAGI. The CDR3 coding sequence is TGTGCCAGCAGAGACATGGGAGTCCGTGGCTATGGCTACACCTTC. Its translation: CASRDMGVRGYGYTF.

The chain couples TRBV4-3 to TRBJ1-2, with 10 bases matching TRBD1. V shed 5 bases, J shed 7 bases, and the junction held 19 bases outside the gene matches. The CDR3 loop spans 18 amino acids. In germline, CDR1 is LGHNA, CDR2 YSLEER. As DNA, the CDR3 is TGCGCCAGCAGCTCTCATCTGGCTAACCCCGGGACAGGGGCTGGCTACACCTTC. This sequence encodes CASSSHLANPGTGAGYTF.

V usage is TRBV7-2 and J usage is TRBJ2-5; D gene unclear. There are 14 residues in the CDR3. The germline gives CDR1 SGHTA, CDR2 FQGNSA. Trimming removed 5 bases at V and 1 base at J, with 11 bases between. For the CDR3, the DNA is TGTGCCAGCAGCCCTTCCAGAACCCAAGAGACCCAGTACTTC. Translating gives CASSPSRTQETQYF.

The chain uses TRBV2 and TRBJ1-3, with 7 bases lining up with TRBD1. The CDR3 is 14 amino acids. From germline, CDR1 is SNHLY and CDR2 FYNNEI. With V trimmed by 6 bases and J by 8 bases, 10 bases remained unmatched. CDR3 DNA: TGTGCCAGCAGGGATACAGGGGTGGCCGACACCATATATTTT. Amino acids: CASRDTGVADTIYF.